These 2 T cell receptor beta chains were sequenced from one sample in a study of blood T cell repertoires in COVID-19. Produced via immunoSEQ multiplex PCR; TCRdb's table is partial and in-frame only. The table lists under 90,000 clones, over 75% of them singletons. Sequencing used peripheral blood. These receptors were taken from an elderly woman with active or convalescent COVID-19.

This clone was observed a single time. The chain employs TRBV6-5 and TRBJ1-2, with D hard to call. Looked up from germline, CDR1 is MNHEY and CDR2 is SVGAGI. V was pared by 6 bases and J by 0 bases, with 11 bases between. The CDR3 runs to 14 residues. The CDR3 coding sequence is TGTGCCAGCAGGGACTACACCTCTAACTATGGCTACACCTTC. Translation gives CASRDYTSNYGYTF.

The chain is built from TRBV27 and TRBJ2-7; TRBD1 aligns across 8 bases. Trimming cost V 2 bases and J 4 bases; bases outside gene matches: 7. This CDR3 is built from 15 residues. Germline values: CDR1 MNHEY, CDR2 SMNVEV (reference sequence). The CDR3 reads CASSLIADRGYEQYF. In DNA, the CDR3 is TGTGCCAGCAGTTTAATCGCCGACAGGGGATACGAGCAGTACTTC.